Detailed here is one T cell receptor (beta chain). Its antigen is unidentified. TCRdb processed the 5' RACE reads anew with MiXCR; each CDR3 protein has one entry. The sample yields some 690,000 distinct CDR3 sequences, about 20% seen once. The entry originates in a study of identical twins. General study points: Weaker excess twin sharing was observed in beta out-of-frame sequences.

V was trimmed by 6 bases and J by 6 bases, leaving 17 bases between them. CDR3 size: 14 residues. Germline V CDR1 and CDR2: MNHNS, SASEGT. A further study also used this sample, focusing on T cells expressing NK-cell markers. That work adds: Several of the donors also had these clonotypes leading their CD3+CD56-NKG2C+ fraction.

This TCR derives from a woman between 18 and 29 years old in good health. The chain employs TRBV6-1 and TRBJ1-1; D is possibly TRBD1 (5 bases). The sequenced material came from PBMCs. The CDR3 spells CASRSPGLWAEAFF. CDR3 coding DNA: TGTGCCAGCAGGAGTCCGGGGCTTTGGGCTGAAGCTTTCTTT.